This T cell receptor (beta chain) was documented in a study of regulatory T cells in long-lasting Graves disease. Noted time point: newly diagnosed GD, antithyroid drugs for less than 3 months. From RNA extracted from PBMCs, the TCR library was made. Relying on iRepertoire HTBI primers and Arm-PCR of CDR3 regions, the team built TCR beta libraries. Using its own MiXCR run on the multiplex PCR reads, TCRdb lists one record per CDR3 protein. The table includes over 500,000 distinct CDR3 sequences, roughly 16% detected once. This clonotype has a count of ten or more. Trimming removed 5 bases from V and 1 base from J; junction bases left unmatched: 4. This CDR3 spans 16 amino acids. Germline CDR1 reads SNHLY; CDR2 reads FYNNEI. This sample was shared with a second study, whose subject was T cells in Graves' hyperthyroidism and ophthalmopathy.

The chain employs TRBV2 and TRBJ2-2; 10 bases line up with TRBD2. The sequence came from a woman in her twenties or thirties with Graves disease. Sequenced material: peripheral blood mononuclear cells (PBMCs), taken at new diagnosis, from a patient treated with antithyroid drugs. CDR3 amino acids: CASSILAGQNTGELFF. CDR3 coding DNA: TGTGCCAGCAGTATACTAGCGGGACAGAACACCGGGGAGCTGTTTTTT.